This paragraph covers one TCR beta chain sequence. This clonotype appeared a few times. It has no known antigen specificity. Base-call qualities are not available, and no considerably larger clone is one nucleotide away. V is cut back by 5 bases and J by 7 bases, with 5 bases in the junction unmatched. From the cysteine up to the phenylalanine, the CDR3 has a length of 14 residues. Here the CDR3 DNA is all that survives: 42 bases in frame from base 1. CDR1 and CDR2 (SGHRS, YFSETQ) derive from the germline V gene. The sample belongs to a study of blood T cells in healthy people across ages (dated by TCRdb to the mid-2010s). Concerning the study at large: In model experiments, template switching captured about one uniquely barcoded TCR beta cDNA molecule for every two T cells. Age-related changes in TCR beta repertoire diversity were measured in the study by deep sequencing normalized with unique cDNA molecular identifiers. The donors were split into four age groups: young (average around 15 years), middle-aged (more than 35), aged (approximately 60) and long-lived (over 75). To avoid experimental bias, donors of different ages were distributed randomly across sequencing lanes. For two donors (one aged 18 to 30 and one aged 80 or older), the study analyzed two additional independent replicas of 1 million unique cDNA reads from the same blood draw.

Findings and caveats that apply to the study as a whole: As age increased, observed TCR beta diversity per million T cells dropped in a roughly linear way, and a significant reduction was already evident by age around 41. There was a strong correlation between observed TCR beta diversity and the percentage of naive T cells measured by flow cytometry. Conclusive comparison of naive and antigen-experienced compartments was prevented by the profiling of bulk unsorted PBMCs. Compared with the aged group, more naive CD4+ T cells, fewer expanded clones and increased TCR diversity were shown by the long-lived group, suggesting age selection. The CMV infection status of donors was not known, potentially confounding age-related changes in expanded clonotypes. Total diversity estimates from one million sequenced T cells were considered lower bounds and underestimates.

The roughly 37 donors, aged about 6 to 95 years, were systemically healthy Caucasian individuals from Russia. Approximately 9.7 milliliters of peripheral blood were drawn from each donor into EDTA-treated Vacutainer tubes. Ficoll-Paque density-gradient centrifugation was used to isolate PBMCs, with at least 7 million per sample. Total RNA was extracted from PBMCs with Trizol reagent, with at least 6 micrograms obtained per sample. For every donor, flow cytometry on a PBMC aliquot measured the percentage of naive CD45RAhigh/CD27high T cells. The library was obtained by 5' RACE. This sample was sequenced with an Illumina HiSeq 2500. A second roughly 6 to 12 cycle PCR used a sample-barcoded 5' primer and a J-beta primer mix. A unique molecular identifier was introduced onto each TCR beta cDNA molecule by a template-switch 5' adaptor carrying 12 random nucleotides. At least 3 million CDR3-containing paired-end reads were obtained from each sample. First-strand cDNA synthesis was performed from all RNA using the Mint cDNA synthesis kit, with priming by a TRBC-specific oligonucleotide. After uracil-DNA glycosylase treatment, a first 18-cycle PCR used universal primers M1SS and BC2_uni_R on all cDNA. In the original analysis: Normalization of each sample was performed by random selection of 1 million high-quality reads, each carrying a distinct molecular identifier. Reads with shared molecular identifiers were discarded instead of being binned into consensus sequences. MiTCR, set to a Q25 quality threshold and the strictest error-elimination algorithm, was used for CDR3 identification, clonotype clustering and error correction. Lower-bound total TCR beta diversity was estimated with a nonparametric unseen species model using Euler transformation. TCRdb passed the public sequencing reads through fastp at Q25 and MiXCR, retaining productive beta sequences. Identical CDR3 protein sequences are pooled into one entry, listed with their most common genes and DNA. The V and J calls come from TCRdb's annotation, not from the publication. Here the sample has some 730,000 distinct CDR3 sequences; 22% occur a single time. The ten largest clones represent around a fifth of the sample.

Sequencing was performed on blood. The rearrangement combines TRBV5-1 with TRBJ2-1; 11 bases in the junction line up with TRBD2. This TCR was recovered from an older man in good health. The base sequence is TGCGCCAGCAGTAGACTAGCGGGGCAGAATGAGCAGTTCTTC. This gives the protein CASSRLAGQNEQFF.